These T cell receptor beta chains were read from a single sample in a study of beta chain features in type 1 diabetes. TCRdb's copy holds only in-frame clones and misses some; the assay was immunoSEQ multiplex PCR. Of around 150,000 clones listed, around 8% are singletons. Sequencing was done on a sample of central memory CD4+ T cells from blood. The receptors originated from a man between 18 and 29 years old in good health. Each CDR3 is given with its conserved first and last residue. D genes are given only for firm matches. Rows give clone size only sometimes, using once, few, many, or a class for an expanded clone.

j_call v_call d_call cdr3_length clone_size cdr3_aa cdr3_nt
TRBJ1-2 TRBV5-1 TRBD1 13 few CASRFDRGLGYTF TGCGCCAGCAGGTTCGACAGGGGGCTAGGCTACACCTTC
TRBJ2-7 TRBV5-1 TRBD1 14 few CASSLEGDSYEQYF TGCGCCAGCAGCTTGGAAGGGGACAGCTACGAGCAGTACTTC
TRBJ2-1 TRBV14 TRBD2 15 few CASSQVTSGSNEQFF TGTGCCAGCAGCCAAGTCACTAGCGGGAGCAATGAGCAGTTCTTC
TRBJ1-1 TRBV29-1 - 12 - CSVEEGRSEAFF TGCAGCGTTGAAGAGGGGCGTTCAGAAGCTTTCTTT
TRBJ2-5 TRBV18 TRBD2 15 many CASPPQREGPETQYF TGTGCCAGCCCACCGCAGCGGGAGGGCCCTGAGACCCAGTACTTC
TRBJ1-2 TRBV5-1 TRBD1 15 - CASSPQQGADYGYTF TGCGCCAGCAGCCCCCAACAGGGGGCGGACTATGGCTACACCTTC
TRBJ1-3 TRBV28 TRBD1 14 few CASLNRGSGNTIYF TGTGCCAGCCTTAACAGGGGTTCTGGAAACACCATATATTTT
TRBJ2-7 TRBV5-1 TRBD1 14 - CASSSGQGLGEQYF TGCGCCAGCAGCAGCGGACAGGGTTTAGGCGAGCAGTACTTC
TRBJ1-5 TRBV18 - 14 few CASSRDYSNQPQHF TGTGCCAGCTCTAGGGACTATAGCAATCAGCCCCAGCATTTT
TRBJ2-7 TRBV7-2 - 13 - CASSPNLAYEQYF TGTGCCAGCAGCCCCAACCTAGCGTACGAGCAGTACTTC
TRBJ2-3 TRBV9 - 13 many CASSVVRTDTQYF TGTGCCAGCAGCGTAGTTCGGACAGATACGCAGTATTTT
TRBJ2-7 TRBV2 TRBD2 13 few CASKLRESEEQYF TGTGCCAGCAAACTGCGGGAGTCGGAAGAGCAGTACTTC
TRBJ2-5 TRBV4-1 TRBD2 15 - CASSLRLAHQETQYF TGCGCCAGCAGCCTCAGACTAGCACATCAAGAGACCCAGTACTTC
TRBJ1-4 TRBV5-1 TRBD1 14 few CASSWAGGNEKLFF TGCGCCAGTTCCTGGGCAGGGGGCAATGAAAAACTGTTTTTT
TRBJ2-1 TRBV6-4 - 16 few CASSSLSGKSYNEQFF TGTGCCAGCAGCTCATTATCGGGGAAATCCTACAATGAGCAGTTCTTC
TRBJ1-1 TRBV7-2 - 13 - CASSRQGRTEAFF TGTGCCAGCAGCAGGCAGGGGAGAACTGAAGCTTTCTTT